This TCR beta chain appears in the sequencing data of a study of blood T cell repertoires in COVID-19. CDR3 length: 15 residues. Germline V gene lookup returns CDR1 MNHEY and CDR2 SMNVEV (reference sequence). V lost 2 bases, J lost 5 bases, and 6 bases stayed unmatched. The cohort comprised adults aged roughly 18 to 100 years residing in about 25 US areas. Assay used: immunoSEQ multiplex PCR; TCRdb lists only in-frame clones, some missing. This table has fewer than 500,000 clones, roughly 85% appearing once. Sequenced sample: PBMCs or T cells enriched from blood (not recorded which). J is TRBJ2-7 and V is TRBV27; the match to TRBD2 covers 10 bases. This TCR derives from a woman aged 18 to 35 with acute COVID-19. CDR3 sequence (DNA): TGTGCCAGCAGTTTACTAGCGGGAGAGGCCGACGAGCAGTACTTC. This codes for CASSLLAGEADEQYF.